This is a list of T cell receptor beta chains from one sample in a study of human T cells and chemical hapten exposure. TCRdb re-derived calls from the RACE reads in MiXCR, one entry per CDR3 protein. The table lists under 60,000 distinct CDR3 sequences, 9.5% to 10% of them singletons. The sequenced sample was whole blood, obtained in connection with sensitization to the hapten diphenylcyclopropenone (DPC). Receptors were obtained from a woman aged 30 to 39 with alopecia areata. Some clones in this sample may be carry-over from other donors' samples. Each CDR3 is given without its conserved first and last residue.

j_call,cdr3_length,v_call,cdr3_aa
TRBJ2-4,11,TRBV6-5,ASSPTSTNQRY
TRBJ2-3,14,TRBV5-6,ASSRGQGRVTDTQY
TRBJ2-5,16,TRBV5-1,ASSGGPSGGTFQETQY
TRBJ1-1,12,TRBV6-2/TRBV6-3,ASSYRDRHTEAF
TRBJ2-5,14,TRBV4-2,ASSLAPSGVQETQY
TRBJ1-2,13,TRBV19,ASSRTTDRGDGYT
TRBJ2-3,11,TRBV29-1,SVEPDGTDTQY
TRBJ2-1,15,TRBV7-2,ASSPDRTRGSYNEQF
TRBJ2-3,13,TRBV28,ASSLDRGGADTQY
TRBJ1-6,14,TRBV5-6,ASSLDTVLFNSPLH
TRBJ2-3,9,TRBV6-1,ASSGFQPQY
TRBJ1-5,12,TRBV4-2,ASSQLRDNQPQH
TRBJ1-1,12,TRBV27,ASSLSRTGTEAF
TRBJ1-5,13,TRBV20-1,SAQRPTVSNQPQH
TRBJ2-3,14,TRBV20-1,SAPDLPGGPTDTQY
TRBJ2-1,14,TRBV11-3,ASSLGGGTSYNEQF
TRBJ2-3,8,TRBV19,ATFQGSQY
TRBJ1-5,9,TRBV28,ASSHNPPQH
TRBJ2-7,11,TRBV6-1,ASSEQGIHEQY
TRBJ1-5,11,TRBV4-3,ASSQFGNQPQH
TRBJ2-1,11,TRBV7-2,ASSFSGGDEQF
TRBJ2-5,9,TRBV2,ASGWEETQY